The T cell receptor (beta chain) described here comes from a study of shared clonotypes between healthy human individuals. This clone has more than one count but fewer than ten. Its antigen is undetermined. Other DNA sequences in the same sample also yield this CDR3. Only CD45RO-negative cells positively selected for CCR7 counted as naive CD8 cells, so terminally differentiated effector memory CD45RA+ cells were excluded. The data were produced by immunoSEQ multiplex PCR, yet TCRdb's version contains in-frame clones alone and is incomplete. The data show about 2 million clones, about 95% seen once. Study-level results: Memory subsets had estimated richness that was generally smaller than that of naive subsets.

The CDR3 is 13 residues long. The germline CDR1 and CDR2 sequences are MNHEY and SMNVEV (reference sequence). V trimming: 6 bases; J trimming: 2 bases; junction bases outside the gene matches: 4. The specimen was naive CD8+ T cells sorted from blood. This chain joins TRBV27 and TRBJ2-7; 7 bases are a match to TRBD1. This clonotype was sampled from a man between 18 and 29 years old in good health. CDR3 sequence: CASRGTATYEQYF. The CDR3 DNA sequence: TGTGCCAGCAGGGGGACAGCAACCTACGAGCAGTACTTC.